This entry lists 23 T cell receptor beta chains sequenced from one sample in a study of memory CD8 T cells in hepatitis C reinfection. Time point: peak reinfection, 3 to 8 weeks after reinfection detection. Sorted cells were sequenced directly ex vivo without any in vitro expansion. Sequencing was performed with immunoSEQ multiplex PCR; in TCRdb, only in-frame clones are kept and a portion is missing. Seen here are 2,500 or so clones, about 90% observed once, and the top ten hold roughly a fifth. The specimen sequenced was naive CD8+ T cells sorted from blood. The receptors were sampled from a man aged 45-65 years with hepatitis C virus infection.

V and J are TRBV7-9 and TRBJ2-1, with 14 bases lining up with TRBD2. Germline assignment: CDR1 SEHNR and CDR2 FQNEAQ (reference sequence). The length of the CDR3 is 15 residues. After removal of 5 bases from V and 6 bases from J, the junction contained 3 bases not matched to a gene. This CDR3 reads CASSHGLAGGNEQFF. Written as DNA, the CDR3 is TGTGCCAGCAGCCACGGACTAGCGGGAGGCAATGAGCAGTTCTTC.

This clone showed up just a few times. The CDR3 spells CASSEWTSVPYNEQFF. CDR3 sequence (DNA): TGTGCCAGCAGTGAGTGGACTAGCGTCCCCTACAATGAGCAGTTCTTC. V gene TRBV28 combines with J gene TRBJ2-1, with 9 bases fitting TRBD2. The CDR3 totals 16 residues. V trimming: 5 bases; J trimming: 2 bases; junction bases outside the gene matches: 7. Germline V gene data show CDR1 as MDHEN and CDR2 as SYDVKM.

The rearrangement joins TRBV7-9 to TRBJ2-3; 8 bases agree with TRBD1. Germline CDR1 SEHNR, CDR2 FQNEAQ (reference sequence). Unmatched junction bases numbered 8, after V lost 7 bases and J lost 2 bases. This CDR3 region has 15 residues. The CDR3 here is CASTDTDRDTDTQYF. In DNA, the CDR3 is TGTGCCAGCACCGACACGGACAGGGACACAGATACGCAGTATTTT.

The chain couples TRBV10-3 to TRBJ2-1, with TRBD2 matching 12 bases. This CDR3 is 18 amino acids long. Germline CDR1 and CDR2: ENHRY and SYGVKD. V shed 5 bases and J 0 bases; nucleotides not matched to a gene: 8. Written as DNA, the CDR3 is TGTGCCATCAGTTCTCCTGGGACTAGCGGGCACTCCTACAATGAGCAGTTCTTC. It is translated as CAISSPGTSGHSYNEQFF.

The V and J genes are TRBV6-5 and TRBJ2-5; 7 nucleotides match TRBD1. The germline gives CDR1 MNHEY, CDR2 SVGAGI. This CDR3 has 14 amino acids. V lost 5 bases and J lost 3; bases outside the gene matches: 6. CDR3 DNA: TGTGCCAGCAGTGCCTTTGGACAGGAAGAGACCCAGTACTTC. Amino acids: CASSAFGQEETQYF.

This sequence joins TRBV7-3 and TRBJ2-2, with D possibly being TRBD1 (6 bases). V shed 4 bases and J shed 6 bases, with 18 bases lying between them. The CDR3 covers 16 residues. Germline lookup yields CDR1 SGHTA and CDR2 FQGTGA. CDR3 protein: CASSSRDTHRSGELFF. The CDR3 nucleotides are TGTGCCAGCAGCTCCCGGGACACACATCGATCCGGGGAGCTGTTTTTT.

CDR3 nucleotide sequence: TGTGCCAGTATTCATCCGGGGAACACTGAAGCTTTCTTT. This sequence encodes CASIHPGNTEAFF. V usage is TRBV19 and J usage is TRBJ1-1; D not resolved. The length of the CDR3 is 13 residues. Trimming left V 7 bases short and J 1 base short, with 10 bases between. CDR1 and CDR2 (germline): LNHDA, SQIVND (reference sequence).

The sample holds one count of this clone. CDR3 amino acids: CATSSPGTGSDNSPLHF. CDR3 nucleotide sequence: TGTGCCACCAGCAGCCCCGGGACAGGGTCTGATAATTCACCCCTCCACTTT. This chain uses TRBV15 with TRBJ1-6, with 9 nucleotides matching TRBD1. Germline V lookup: CDR1 LNHNV, CDR2 YYDKDF (reference sequence). The CDR3 runs to 17 residues. V lost 3 bases and J lost 5; bases outside the gene matches: 8.

This clone came up once. This sequence joins TRBV7-6 and TRBJ2-1, with TRBD2 matching 14 bases. CDR1 and CDR2 (germline): SGHVS, FNYEAQ. This CDR3 is built from 15 residues. V gave up 5 bases and J gave up 10 bases; unmatched junction bases: 7. The CDR3 reads CASSPRLAGGGEQFF. DNA for the CDR3: TGTGCCAGCAGCCCCCGACTAGCGGGAGGGGGGGAGCAGTTCTTC. Full variable domain (remainder filled in from reference TRBV7-6 and TRBJ2-1): GAGVSQSPRYKVTKRGQDVALRCDPISGHVSLYWYRQALGQGPEFLTYFNYEAQQDKSGLPNDRFSAERPEGSISTLTIQRTEQRDSAMYRCASSPRLAGGGEQFFGPGTRLTVL.

This chain connects TRBV6-5 to TRBJ2-7, with TRBD1 identical over 7 bases. The V gene's germline CDR1 is MNHEY and CDR2 SVGAGI. The trim removed 9 bases at V and 4 bases at J, leaving 9 bases unmatched. The length of the CDR3 is 13 residues. The CDR3 nucleotides are TGTGCCAGTAAGTCCCGGGACAGTTACGAGCAGTACTTC. Translating gives CASKSRDSYEQYF.

The chain has TRBV28 and TRBJ2-5; TRBD2 agrees at 7 bases. Germline assignment: CDR1 MDHEN and CDR2 SYDVKM. Trimming at V came to 3 bases and at J to 0 bases, leaving 13 bases not matched to a gene. The length of the CDR3 is 18 residues. The CDR3 is CASSFLLASGPYQETQYF. Written as DNA, the CDR3 is TGTGCCAGCAGTTTCCTGTTGGCTAGCGGCCCGTACCAAGAGACCCAGTACTTC.

Only one count was recorded for this clone. This sequence joins TRBV27 and TRBJ1-2; 8 nucleotides align to TRBD1. The CDR3 has 15 residues. J gave up 2 bases and V 7 bases, and 9 bases lay outside the gene matches. CDR1 and CDR2 from the germline V gene are MNHEY and SMNVEV (reference sequence). CDR3 sequence reads: CASIPTGTGNYGYTF. The CDR3 DNA follows: TGTGCCAGCATTCCTACGGGGACAGGCAACTATGGCTACACCTTC.

The chain carries TRBV13 and TRBJ2-3, with 7 bases lining up with TRBD1. The CDR3 has 15 amino acids. Unmatched junction bases numbered 6, after V lost 4 bases and J lost 2 bases. Germline V gives CDR1 PRHDT, CDR2 FYEKMQ (reference sequence). Here the CDR3 reads CASSSGTESTDTQYF. In DNA form, the CDR3 reads TGTGCCAGCAGCTCCGGGACAGAGTCCACAGATACGCAGTATTTT.

V usage is TRBV2 and J usage is TRBJ2-5; D possibly corresponds to TRBD2 (6 bases). The V and J ends lost 4 bases and 1 base respectively, with 16 bases between them. Germline V gene lookup returns CDR1 SNHLY and CDR2 FYNNEI. The CDR3 consists of 16 residues. CDR3 protein: CASSGGPGEFQETQYF. The CDR3 nucleotides read TGTGCCAGCAGTGGGGGTCCGGGAGAGTTCCAAGAGACCCAGTACTTC. Variable domain in full (rest from reference TRBV2 and TRBJ2-5): EPEVTQTPSHQVTQMGQEVILRCVPISNHLYFYWYRQILGQKVEFLVSFYNNEISEKSEIFDDQFSVERPDGSNFTLKIRSTKLEDSAMYFCASSGGPGEFQETQYFGPGTRLLVL.

The chain is built from TRBV27 and TRBJ1-1; 9 bases match TRBD1. CDR1 is MNHEY, CDR2 SMNVEV, per germline (reference sequence). V trimming: 5 bases; J trimming: 6 bases; junction bases outside the gene matches: 10. The CDR3 extends over 15 amino acids. The CDR3 loop is CASSPLQGAVAEAFF. The DNA of the CDR3 is TGTGCCAGCAGTCCGTTACAGGGGGCGGTCGCTGAAGCTTTCTTT.

The rearrangement uses TRBV7-9 and TRBJ2-1; 11 bases fit TRBD2. The junction had 10 bases not matched to a gene; V was cut back by 5 bases and J by 7 bases. Germline loops: CDR1 SEHNR, CDR2 FQNEAQ (reference sequence). The CDR3 is 16 amino acids. The CDR3 nucleotides are TGTGCCAGCAGCGCGAAGGTAGCGGGAGGGAAGAATGAGCAGTTCTTC. Residues: CASSAKVAGGKNEQFF.

This clone was seen a single time. V is TRBV27 and J is TRBJ1-1; maybe TRBD1 (6 bases). V was shortened by 5 bases and J by 5 bases, with 18 bases between the two germline ends. Germline assignment: CDR1 MNHEY and CDR2 SMNVEV (reference sequence). This CDR3 has 15 amino acids. The CDR3, as DNA: TGTGCCAGCAGTCCAGACGGCACAGGGTGGACTGAAGCTTTCTTT. Encoded protein: CASSPDGTGWTEAFF.

The CDR3 nucleotides are TGTGCCTGGGAACCTACGGACAGCGACTCCTACGAGCAGTACTTC. Protein sequence: CAWEPTDSDSYEQYF. This chain uses TRBV30 with TRBJ2-7; possible D gene TRBD1, 6 bases. The V and J ends lost 5 bases and 0 bases respectively, with 17 bases between them. Germline lookup yields CDR1 GTSNPN and CDR2 SVGIG (reference sequence). The CDR3 contains 15 residues.

The gene calls are TRBV9 and TRBJ1-1; 8 bases agree with TRBD1. The ends lost 2 bases at V and 5 bases at J; junction bases unmatched: 14. The CDR3 runs to 17 residues. CDR1 SGDLS and CDR2 YYNGEE come from the germline V gene. As DNA, the CDR3 is TGTGCCAGCAGCGTCGACGGACAGGGCAGTTTTTCGACTGAAGCTTTCTTT. Amino acid sequence: CASSVDGQGSFSTEAFF.

The gene calls are TRBV19 and TRBJ2-7; the D is unclear. Germline values: CDR1 LNHDA, CDR2 SQIVND (reference sequence). The CDR3 spans 14 residues. Trimming shortened V by 1 base and J by 0 bases, and 7 bases separated the two germline ends. CDR3 loop: CASSIGYNSYEQYF. Written as DNA, the CDR3 is TGTGCCAGTAGTATAGGATACAACTCCTACGAGCAGTACTTC.

The chain uses TRBV21-1 and TRBJ1-1; TRBD1 reflects the table's D call only, with no check against the DNA. TRBV21-1 has pseudogene status. The length of the CDR3 is 15 residues. DNA for the CDR3: TGTGCCAGCAGCAAAGCTGGGCACTTGAACACTGAAGCTTTCTTT. This encodes CASSKAGHLNTEAFF.

The gene calls are TRBV27 and TRBJ2-3; weak D call: TRBD2 (7 bases). V lost 5 bases to trimming and J lost 6 bases, with 21 bases between them. In germline, CDR1 is MNHEY, CDR2 SMNVEV (reference sequence). This CDR3 spans 16 amino acids. In DNA, the CDR3 is TGTGCCAGCAGTACCCTTGGGGGGGCTGGGTCGGATACGCAGTATTTT. Translated, it gives CASSTLGGAGSDTQYF.

This clone occurred once. The chain joins TRBV7-9 to TRBJ2-1; TRBD2 aligns across 8 bases. J was trimmed by 0 bases and V by 4 bases; bases with no gene match: 5. CDR1 is SEHNR and CDR2 is FQNEAQ in the germline V gene (reference sequence). This CDR3 contains 16 residues. DNA of the CDR3: TGTGCCAGCAGCTCTATAGCGGGGAGCTCCTACAATGAGCAGTTCTTC. Protein sequence: CASSSIAGSSYNEQFF. Drawing the rest from reference TRBV7-9 and TRBJ2-1, the complete variable domain is DTGVSQNPRHKITKRGQNVTFRCDPISEHNRLYWYRQTLGQGPEFLTYFQNEAQLEKSRLLSDRFSAERPKGSFSTLEIQRTEQGDSAMYLCASSSIAGSSYNEQFFGPGTRLTVL.